Listed below are T cell receptor beta chains from one sample, sequenced in a study of T cells after yellow fever vaccination. Each CDR3 protein gets one entry after TCRdb re-called the 5' RACE reads with MiXCR. The repertoire holds about 580,000 distinct CDR3 sequences, roughly 17% seen once, with approximately 15% in the top ten. This specimen consisted of PBMCs, obtained less than 6 days after the first yellow fever vaccination. The receptor set was obtained from a man younger than 35 who received the YFV17D yellow fever vaccine. The CDR3 runs from the conserved cysteine through the conserved F or W. A D gene is named only where the DNA matches it firmly. Clone size is not always given. Where it is, it says once, few, many or a class for expanded clones.

J gene: TRBJ2-3; clone size: .; D gene: TRBD2; V gene: TRBV7-2; CDR3 protein: CASRRPGLAGSTDTQYF; CDR3 DNA: TGTGCCAGCAGACGACCGGGACTAGCGGGGAGCACAGATACGCAGTATTTT
J gene: TRBJ2-5; clone size: .; D gene: .; V gene: TRBV4-1; CDR3 protein: CASSQSSGQTQYF; CDR3 DNA: TGCGCCAGCAGCCAGTCGTCCGGTCAGACCCAGTACTTC
J gene: TRBJ2-3; clone size: few; D gene: .; V gene: TRBV6-2/TRBV6-3; CDR3 protein: CASSWAGDTQYF; CDR3 DNA: TGTGCCAGCAGTTGGGCCGGAGATACGCAGTATTTT
J gene: TRBJ1-5; clone size: .; D gene: .; V gene: TRBV6-5; CDR3 protein: CASSLIQGNQPQHF; CDR3 DNA: TGTGCCAGCAGTTTAATTCAGGGCAATCAGCCCCAGCATTTT
J gene: TRBJ2-6; clone size: few; D gene: .; V gene: TRBV6-1; CDR3 protein: CASTLRTEFFSGANVLTF; CDR3 DNA: TGTGCCAGCACTCTAAGGACAGAGTTTTTCTCTGGGGCCAACGTCCTGACTTTC
J gene: TRBJ1-1; clone size: .; D gene: .; V gene: TRBV18; CDR3 protein: CASSGQFTEAFF; CDR3 DNA: TGTGCCAGCTCAGGACAGTTCACTGAAGCTTTCTTT
J gene: TRBJ1-1; clone size: few; D gene: .; V gene: TRBV20-1; CDR3 protein: CSARRSGAISEAFF; CDR3 DNA: TGCAGTGCCCGTCGGTCAGGGGCTATCTCTGAAGCTTTCTTT
J gene: TRBJ2-2; clone size: few; D gene: .; V gene: TRBV5-1; CDR3 protein: CASSLVGYDTGELFF; CDR3 DNA: TGCGCCAGCAGCTTGGTGGGATACGACACCGGGGAGCTGTTTTTT
J gene: TRBJ2-1; clone size: .; D gene: .; V gene: TRBV11-2; CDR3 protein: CASCAGGIYNEQFF; CDR3 DNA: TGTGCCAGCTGTGCCGGGGGCATCTACAATGAGCAGTTCTTC
J gene: TRBJ2-5; clone size: few; D gene: TRBD2; V gene: TRBV7-8; CDR3 protein: CASLSGRDVFQETQYF; CDR3 DNA: TGTGCCAGCTTGAGTGGGAGGGATGTCTTCCAAGAGACCCAGTACTTC
J gene: TRBJ2-5; clone size: few; D gene: .; V gene: TRBV6-2/TRBV6-3; CDR3 protein: CASSYLRNRAGGETQYF; CDR3 DNA: TGTGCCAGCAGTTACTTAAGGAACAGGGCCGGTGGTGAGACCCAGTACTTC
J gene: TRBJ1-1; clone size: few; D gene: TRBD1; V gene: TRBV27; CDR3 protein: CASSLVQGRTEAFF; CDR3 DNA: TGTGCCAGCAGTTTGGTACAGGGGAGGACTGAAGCTTTCTTT
J gene: TRBJ1-6; clone size: .; D gene: TRBD1; V gene: TRBV7-9; CDR3 protein: CASSLGQDSPLHF; CDR3 DNA: TGTGCCAGCAGTCTCGGACAGGATTCACCCCTCCACTTT
J gene: TRBJ2-4; clone size: few; D gene: .; V gene: TRBV20-1; CDR3 protein: CSANAGPPIQYF; CDR3 DNA: TGCAGTGCTAACGCGGGACCGCCTATTCAGTACTTC
J gene: TRBJ2-5; clone size: few; D gene: .; V gene: TRBV6-6; CDR3 protein: CASSWGTKETQYF; CDR3 DNA: TGTGCCAGCAGTTGGGGGACCAAAGAGACCCAGTACTTC
J gene: TRBJ2-1; clone size: .; D gene: TRBD2; V gene: TRBV3-1; CDR3 protein: CASSQGTSGGLSEQFF; CDR3 DNA: TGTGCCAGCAGCCAAGGGACTAGCGGGGGGTTGAGTGAGCAGTTCTTC
J gene: TRBJ2-1; clone size: .; D gene: TRBD2; V gene: TRBV6-2/TRBV6-3; CDR3 protein: CAISLPPGLAGYEQFF; CDR3 DNA: TGTGCCATATCCCTTCCCCCGGGACTAGCGGGCTATGAGCAGTTCTTC
J gene: TRBJ1-6; clone size: few; D gene: TRBD1; V gene: TRBV7-2; CDR3 protein: CASTWTGRNSPLHF; CDR3 DNA: TGTGCCAGCACCTGGACAGGGCGGAATTCACCCCTCCACTTT
J gene: TRBJ2-7; clone size: .; D gene: .; V gene: TRBV20-1; CDR3 protein: CSARDYPMTNEQYF; CDR3 DNA: TGCAGTGCTAGAGATTATCCAATGACAAACGAGCAGTACTTC
J gene: TRBJ2-5; clone size: .; D gene: TRBD2; V gene: TRBV7-2; CDR3 protein: CASTRVAGVLETQYF; CDR3 DNA: TGTGCCAGCACACGGGTAGCGGGGGTTTTGGAGACCCAGTACTTC
J gene: TRBJ2-4; clone size: many; D gene: .; V gene: TRBV5-5; CDR3 protein: CASSLGVAKNIQYF; CDR3 DNA: TGTGCCAGCAGCTTGGGTGTAGCCAAAAACATTCAGTACTTC
J gene: TRBJ1-1; clone size: .; D gene: .; V gene: TRBV4-1; CDR3 protein: CASSQGYWNTEAFF; CDR3 DNA: TGCGCCAGCAGCCAAGGGTATTGGAACACTGAAGCTTTCTTT
J gene: TRBJ1-5; clone size: .; D gene: .; V gene: TRBV5-8; CDR3 protein: CASRVSGPQHF; CDR3 DNA: TGTGCCAGCAGGGTTTCAGGGCCCCAGCATTTT
J gene: TRBJ2-2; clone size: .; D gene: .; V gene: TRBV10-3; CDR3 protein: CAISDKRGSNTGELFF; CDR3 DNA: TGTGCCATCAGTGATAAGAGGGGGTCGAACACCGGGGAGCTGTTTTTT
J gene: TRBJ1-1; clone size: .; D gene: .; V gene: TRBV11-2; CDR3 protein: CASRRMPANTEAFF; CDR3 DNA: TGTGCCAGCAGACGGATGCCGGCTAACACTGAAGCTTTCTTT
J gene: TRBJ1-5; clone size: few; D gene: .; V gene: TRBV20-1; CDR3 protein: CSARMPPYSNQPQHF; CDR3 DNA: TGCAGTGCTAGGATGCCACCCTATAGCAATCAGCCCCAGCATTTT
J gene: TRBJ2-3; clone size: .; D gene: .; V gene: TRBV20-1; CDR3 protein: CSARGGLLDTQYF; CDR3 DNA: TGCAGTGCTAGAGGCGGACTTCTAGATACGCAGTATTTT
J gene: TRBJ2-1; clone size: many; D gene: .; V gene: TRBV3-1; CDR3 protein: CASSFRRGGLNEQFF; CDR3 DNA: TGTGCCAGCAGCTTCCGTCGCGGGGGCCTCAATGAGCAGTTCTTC
J gene: TRBJ2-3; clone size: .; D gene: TRBD1; V gene: TRBV19; CDR3 protein: CASSPPGTGEGDTQYF; CDR3 DNA: TGTGCCAGTAGTCCTCCCGGGACAGGGGAGGGAGATACGCAGTATTTT
J gene: TRBJ1-1; clone size: .; D gene: TRBD1; V gene: TRBV15; CDR3 protein: CATCEGAYTEAFF; CDR3 DNA: TGTGCCACCTGTGAGGGGGCGTACACTGAAGCTTTCTTT
J gene: TRBJ1-2; clone size: few; D gene: TRBD1; V gene: TRBV7-2; CDR3 protein: CASSWTGGAGGDYGYTF; CDR3 DNA: TGTGCCAGCAGCTGGACAGGGGGCGCTGGGGGTGACTATGGCTACACCTTC
J gene: TRBJ2-2; clone size: .; D gene: .; V gene: TRBV5-1; CDR3 protein: CASSPRRGSGHTGELFF; CDR3 DNA: TGCGCCAGCAGCCCCCGTAGAGGATCGGGGCACACCGGGGAGCTGTTTTTT
J gene: TRBJ2-7; clone size: .; D gene: .; V gene: TRBV7-2; CDR3 protein: CASSLVSENYEQYF; CDR3 DNA: TGTGCCAGCAGCTTAGTGTCGGAGAATTACGAGCAGTACTTC
J gene: TRBJ1-1; clone size: .; D gene: TRBD1; V gene: TRBV4-3; CDR3 protein: CASSQGQGAMNTEAFF; CDR3 DNA: TGCGCCAGCAGCCAAGGACAGGGGGCAATGAACACTGAAGCTTTCTTT
J gene: TRBJ2-2; clone size: .; D gene: .; V gene: TRBV5-6; CDR3 protein: CASSLRAGVGELFF; CDR3 DNA: TGTGCCAGCAGCTTGAGGGCAGGGGTCGGGGAGCTGTTTTTT
J gene: TRBJ1-2; clone size: .; D gene: .; V gene: TRBV2; CDR3 protein: CASSEFRDGYTF; CDR3 DNA: TGTGCCAGCAGTGAGTTCAGGGATGGCTACACCTTC
J gene: TRBJ1-4; clone size: .; D gene: .; V gene: TRBV27; CDR3 protein: CASSPRPGPTNEKLFF; CDR3 DNA: TGTGCCAGCAGCCCCCGCCCGGGGCCAACTAATGAAAAACTGTTTTTT
J gene: TRBJ1-1; clone size: .; D gene: .; V gene: TRBV7-2; CDR3 protein: CASSLQIERGSEAFF; CDR3 DNA: TGTGCCAGCAGCCTCCAGATAGAAAGAGGGTCTGAAGCTTTCTTT
J gene: TRBJ2-5; clone size: few; D gene: .; V gene: TRBV7-2; CDR3 protein: CASSLGGNAETQYF; CDR3 DNA: TGTGCCAGCAGCTTAGGAGGGAATGCGGAGACCCAGTACTTC
J gene: TRBJ2-5; clone size: .; D gene: .; V gene: TRBV7-2; CDR3 protein: CASTPGAPGTQYF; CDR3 DNA: TGTGCCAGCACCCCAGGGGCGCCGGGGACCCAGTACTTC
J gene: TRBJ2-1; clone size: .; D gene: .; V gene: TRBV5-4; CDR3 protein: CASSLVASGAAFF; CDR3 DNA: .
J gene: TRBJ1-2; clone size: .; D gene: TRBD1; V gene: TRBV18; CDR3 protein: CASSQRTGVANYGYTF; CDR3 DNA: TGTGCCAGCTCACAAAGGACAGGGGTCGCGAACTATGGCTACACCTTC
J gene: TRBJ2-7; clone size: .; D gene: .; V gene: TRBV20-1; CDR3 protein: CSALDSGEQYF; CDR3 DNA: TGCAGTGCTCTGGACAGCGGGGAGCAGTACTTC
J gene: TRBJ1-1; clone size: many; D gene: .; V gene: TRBV20-1; CDR3 protein: CSARPQNTEAFF; CDR3 DNA: TGCAGTGCTAGACCACAGAACACTGAAGCTTTCTTT
J gene: TRBJ1-5; clone size: few; D gene: .; V gene: TRBV6-5; CDR3 protein: CASNRDGQPQHF; CDR3 DNA: TGTGCCAGCAACCGGGACGGTCAGCCCCAGCATTTT